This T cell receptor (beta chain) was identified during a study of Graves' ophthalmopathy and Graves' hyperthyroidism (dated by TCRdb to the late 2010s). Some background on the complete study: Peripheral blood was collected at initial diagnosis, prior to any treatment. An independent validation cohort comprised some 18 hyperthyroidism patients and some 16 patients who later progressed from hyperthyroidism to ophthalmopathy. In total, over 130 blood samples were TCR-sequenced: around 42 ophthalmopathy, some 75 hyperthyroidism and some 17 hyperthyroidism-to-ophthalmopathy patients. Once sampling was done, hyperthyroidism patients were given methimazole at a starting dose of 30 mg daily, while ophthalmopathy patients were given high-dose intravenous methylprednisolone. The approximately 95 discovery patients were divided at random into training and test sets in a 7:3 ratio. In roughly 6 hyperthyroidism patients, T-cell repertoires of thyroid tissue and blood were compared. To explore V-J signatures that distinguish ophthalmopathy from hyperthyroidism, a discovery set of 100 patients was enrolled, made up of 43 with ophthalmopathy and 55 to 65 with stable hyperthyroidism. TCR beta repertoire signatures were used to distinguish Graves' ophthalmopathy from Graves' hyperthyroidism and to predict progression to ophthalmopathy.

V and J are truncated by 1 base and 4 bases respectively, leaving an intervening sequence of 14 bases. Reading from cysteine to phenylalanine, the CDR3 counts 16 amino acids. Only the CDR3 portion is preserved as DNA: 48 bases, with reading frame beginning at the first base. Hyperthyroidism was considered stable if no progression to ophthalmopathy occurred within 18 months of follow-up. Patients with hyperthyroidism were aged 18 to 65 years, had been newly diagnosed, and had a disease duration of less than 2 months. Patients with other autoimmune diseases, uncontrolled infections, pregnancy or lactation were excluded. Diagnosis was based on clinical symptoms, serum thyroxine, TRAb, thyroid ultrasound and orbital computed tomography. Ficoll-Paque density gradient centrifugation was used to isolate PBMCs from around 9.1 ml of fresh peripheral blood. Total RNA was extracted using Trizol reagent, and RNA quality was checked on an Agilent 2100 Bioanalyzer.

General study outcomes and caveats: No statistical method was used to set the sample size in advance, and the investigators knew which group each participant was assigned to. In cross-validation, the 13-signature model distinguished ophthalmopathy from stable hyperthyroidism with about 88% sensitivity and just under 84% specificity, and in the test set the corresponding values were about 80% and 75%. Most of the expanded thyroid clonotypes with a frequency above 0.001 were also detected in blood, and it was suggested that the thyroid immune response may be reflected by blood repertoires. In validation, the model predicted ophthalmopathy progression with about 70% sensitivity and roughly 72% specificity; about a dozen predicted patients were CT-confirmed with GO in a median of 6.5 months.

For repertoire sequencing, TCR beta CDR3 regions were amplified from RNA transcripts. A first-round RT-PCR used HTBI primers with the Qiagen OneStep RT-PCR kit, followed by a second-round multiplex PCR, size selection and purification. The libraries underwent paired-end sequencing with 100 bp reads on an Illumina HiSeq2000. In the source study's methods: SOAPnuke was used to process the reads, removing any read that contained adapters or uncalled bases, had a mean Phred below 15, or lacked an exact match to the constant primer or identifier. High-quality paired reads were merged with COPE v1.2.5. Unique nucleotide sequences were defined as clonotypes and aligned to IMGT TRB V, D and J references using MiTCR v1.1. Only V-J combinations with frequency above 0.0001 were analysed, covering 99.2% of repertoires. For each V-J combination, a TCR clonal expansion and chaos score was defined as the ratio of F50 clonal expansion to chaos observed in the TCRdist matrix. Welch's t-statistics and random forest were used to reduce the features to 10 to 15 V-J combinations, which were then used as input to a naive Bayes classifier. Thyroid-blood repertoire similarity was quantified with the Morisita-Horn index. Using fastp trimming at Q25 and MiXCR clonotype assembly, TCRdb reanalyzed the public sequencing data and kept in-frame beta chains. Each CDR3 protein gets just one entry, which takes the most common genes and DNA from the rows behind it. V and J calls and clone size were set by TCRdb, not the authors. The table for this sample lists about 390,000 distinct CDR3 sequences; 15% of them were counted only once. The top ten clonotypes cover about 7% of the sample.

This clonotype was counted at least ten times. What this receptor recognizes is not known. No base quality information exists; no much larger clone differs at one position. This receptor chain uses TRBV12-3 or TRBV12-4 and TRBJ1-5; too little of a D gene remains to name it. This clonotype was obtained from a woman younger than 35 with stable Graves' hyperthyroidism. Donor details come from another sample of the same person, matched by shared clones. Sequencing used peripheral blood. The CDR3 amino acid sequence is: CASSLVVGGINQPQHF. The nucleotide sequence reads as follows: TGTGCCAGCAGTTTAGTCGTAGGAGGGATTAATCAGCCCCAGCATTTT.